This is a list of T cell receptor beta chains from one sample in a study of identical twins. TCRdb independently ran MiXCR on the 5' RACE reads; one entry per CDR3 protein. The sample shows hundreds of thousands of distinct CDR3 sequences, approximately 24% of them seen only once. These same records also appear under a second study, on T cells expressing NK-cell markers.

Input material: CD4+ T cells sorted from blood. These receptors originate from a young woman in good health. The CDR3 runs from the conserved cysteine through the conserved F or W. A D gene is named only where the DNA matches it firmly. Size tells how often a clone was seen (once, few, many) or the class of an expanded clone, and some rows leave it out.

D,size,V,J,DNA,CDR3
TRBD1,few,TRBV29-1,TRBJ2-7,TGCAGCGTAGGGGGGGACAGGGCGTTCTACGAGCAGTACTTC,CSVGGDRAFYEQYF
-,few,TRBV7-2,TRBJ2-1,TGTGCCAGCAGCTTAGCGGTAACAGGGACCTACAATGAGCAGTTCTTC,CASSLAVTGTYNEQFF
-,-,TRBV6-5,TRBJ1-2,TGTGCCAGCAGTTACTCGAACCTCGCGATAGGCTATGGCTACACCTTC,CASSYSNLAIGYGYTF
-,few,TRBV5-1,TRBJ1-1,TGCGCCAGCAGCTTGGAGTCCGGGGTCGGTGAAGCTTTCTTT,CASSLESGVGEAFF
TRBD2,few,TRBV7-9,TRBJ2-7,TGTGCCAGCAGCTATCATACCGGGACTAGCGGATACGAGCAGTACTTC,CASSYHTGTSGYEQYF
-,-,TRBV5-1,TRBJ2-1,TGCGCCAGCAACGTACGGGGGCCGGGCTCCAATGAGCAGTTCTTC,CASNVRGPGSNEQFF
-,few,TRBV11-1,TRBJ2-6,TGTGCCAGCAGCTTAGCAGACTCTGGGGCCAACGTCCTGACTTTC,CASSLADSGANVLTF
TRBD2,-,TRBV6-2/TRBV6-3,TRBJ2-7,TGTGCCAGCAGGGGAGCGGGGGCCAGCTACGAGCAGTACTTC,CASRGAGASYEQYF
-,few,TRBV14,TRBJ2-2,TGTGCCAGCAGCCAAGATATCGGACGAAACACCGGGGAGCTGTTTTTT,CASSQDIGRNTGELFF
TRBD1,-,TRBV20-1,TRBJ2-1,TGCAGTGCTAGTACAGGACAGGCGGATGAGCAGTTCTTC,CSASTGQADEQFF
TRBD1,few,TRBV20-1,TRBJ1-1,TGCAGTGCTAGAGGTGGTGGGACAGGTGAAGCTTTCTTT,CSARGGGTGEAFF
TRBD2,few,TRBV4-3,TRBJ2-7,TGCGCCAGCAGCCAAGTTTGGACTAGCGGCACTACCTACGAGCAGTACTTC,CASSQVWTSGTTYEQYF
TRBD1,-,TRBV10-3,TRBJ2-6,TGTGCCATTGGACAGGGGAACTCTGGGGCCAACGTCCTGACTTTC,CAIGQGNSGANVLTF
-,-,TRBV6-1,TRBJ1-1,TGTGCCAGCAGCCGCCGCGGGACTCGGAGTTATATGAGCACTGAAGCTTTCTTT,CASSRRGTRSYMSTEAFF
TRBD2,-,TRBV12-3/TRBV12-4,TRBJ2-3,TGTGCCAGCAGCGAAAGCGGGGGCCGCACAGATACGCAGTATTTT,CASSESGGRTDTQYF
TRBD2,few,TRBV5-1,TRBJ2-7,TGCGCCAGCAGCTTGGCCCCAGCGGGGCCCTACGAGCAGTACTTC,CASSLAPAGPYEQYF
-,few,TRBV7-9,TRBJ2-3,TGTGCCAGCAGCGTAGCGGGACAGGGTGATACGCAGTATTTT,CASSVAGQGDTQYF
-,-,TRBV5-1,TRBJ1-1,TGCGCCAGCAGCTTGGCGGCGACAATGAACACTGAAGCTTTCTTT,CASSLAATMNTEAFF
TRBD2,few,TRBV5-1,TRBJ2-3,TGCGCCAGCAGCTCGGGGGCTAGCGGGGGGAACACAGATACGCAGTATTTT,CASSSGASGGNTDTQYF
-,-,TRBV27,TRBJ1-2,TGTGCCAGCAGTTTAAGGAAGTTGGAACAGGGATGGACCTATGGCTACACCTTC,CASSLRKLEQGWTYGYTF
TRBD1,few,TRBV29-1,TRBJ2-1,TGCAGCGTTCCGGGACAGTGGAATGAGCAGTTCTTC,CSVPGQWNEQFF
TRBD1,-,TRBV19,TRBJ2-3,TGTGCCAGTAGGCCGGGACAGGGAGCCACAGATACGCAGTATTTT,CASRPGQGATDTQYF
TRBD1,many,TRBV29-1,TRBJ2-2,TGCAGCGTAGGACAGGGGGCCTTCGGGGAGCTGTTTTTT,CSVGQGAFGELFF
-,-,TRBV20-1,TRBJ1-1,TGCAGTGCTAGAGGCCAGGTGATGAACACTGAAGCTTTCTTT,CSARGQVMNTEAFF
TRBD2,-,TRBV5-1,TRBJ2-3,TGCGCCAGCAGCTTTTTTAGCGGGGACACAGATACGCAGTATTTT,CASSFFSGDTDTQYF
-,-,TRBV29-1,TRBJ2-3,TGCAGCGTTGAAGATCCCAGAGATACGCAGTATTTT,CSVEDPRDTQYF
-,-,TRBV6-1,TRBJ2-3,TGTGCCAGCAGTGAATCAGTAGTTCCCTCTACAGATACGCAGTATTTT,CASSESVVPSTDTQYF
-,few,TRBV20-1,TRBJ2-1,TGCAGTGTCGTACGTACTAGGAATGAGCAGTTCTTC,CSVVRTRNEQFF
-,-,TRBV5-6,TRBJ1-2,TGTGCCAGCAGCTTGGCAGGGAGCGATGGCTACACCTTC,CASSLAGSDGYTF
-,once,TRBV13,TRBJ2-3,TGTGCCAGCAGCGTCCCAGGGGTGCCAGATACGCAGTATTTT,CASSVPGVPDTQYF
TRBD1,few,TRBV5-1,TRBJ1-3,TGCGCCAGCAGCTTGGGGACAGGATGGTCTGGAAACACCATATATTTT,CASSLGTGWSGNTIYF
TRBD1,few,TRBV20-1,TRBJ2-4,TGCAGCATCCTGGACAGGACCAAAAACATTCAGTACTTC,CSILDRTKNIQYF
-,few,TRBV9,TRBJ1-2,TGTGCCAGCAGCGTAGGTACACGGTCTGGCTACACCTTC,CASSVGTRSGYTF
-,many,TRBV5-1,TRBJ1-1,TGCGCCAGCAGCTCCCCAATGAACACTGAAGCTTTCTTT,CASSSPMNTEAFF
-,-,TRBV6-5,TRBJ2-7,TGTGCCAGCAGTTACTCGAGAGGGCCCCCCTACGAGCAGTACTTC,CASSYSRGPPYEQYF
TRBD2,-,TRBV20-1,TRBJ2-7,TGCAGTGCTAGTGCACGGACTAGCGGGCTCGCCTACGAGCAGTACTTC,CSASARTSGLAYEQYF
-,few,TRBV4-3,TRBJ1-3,TGCGCCAGCAGCCAAGGTAGCGGGGGCTCTGGAAACACCATATATTTT,CASSQGSGGSGNTIYF
-,-,TRBV18,TRBJ2-7,TGTGCCAGCTCACCAGGCGGTTACTCCTACGAGCAGTACTTC,CASSPGGYSYEQYF
-,-,TRBV19,TRBJ2-7,TGTGCCAGTAGTCGAGGCACGGACTCCTACGAGCAGTACTTC,CASSRGTDSYEQYF
-,once,TRBV7-9,TRBJ2-7,TGTGCCAGCAGCTTACGAGGGTCCGTTGCTTACGAGCAGTACTTC,CASSLRGSVAYEQYF
-,-,TRBV7-2,TRBJ1-1,TGTGCCAGCAGCTTAGCGCTCCAGACTTTCATGAACACTGAAGCTTTCTTT,CASSLALQTFMNTEAFF
-,-,TRBV5-1,TRBJ2-6,TGCGCCAGCAGAGGGGGGACTGACGGAGGGGCCAACGTCCTGACTTTC,CASRGGTDGGANVLTF
-,-,TRBV30,TRBJ1-4,TGTGCCTGGAGTGTTGGGGCCGGCGTGATTTTT,CAWSVGAGVIF
-,-,TRBV6-5,TRBJ2-3,TGTGCCAGCAGTTACGGGGCGGCCAGCACAGATACGCAGTATTTT,CASSYGAASTDTQYF
-,-,TRBV7-9,TRBJ2-3,TGTGCCAGCAGCTCGTCACGACAGGTATCAACAGATACGCAGTATTTT,CASSSSRQVSTDTQYF
TRBD1,-,TRBV20-1,TRBJ1-4,TGCAGTGCTCCTCACAGGGGACGGGGTGAAAAACTGTTTTTT,CSAPHRGRGEKLFF
-,few,TRBV20-1,TRBJ1-6,TGCAGTGCTAGAGATTTCGGGGTTGGGAATTCACCCCTCCACTTT,CSARDFGVGNSPLHF
-,many,TRBV12-3/TRBV12-4,TRBJ1-5,TGTGCCAGCACCTCGGGGGGAAGACAGCCCCAGCATTTT,CASTSGGRQPQHF
-,-,TRBV7-8,TRBJ2-3,TGTGCCAGCAGCATCGGGACGCCTAGCACAGATACGCAGTATTTT,CASSIGTPSTDTQYF
-,few,TRBV15,TRBJ2-3,TGTGCCACCAGCAGAGAACCGGGGGTTCTCACAGATACGCAGTATTTT,CATSREPGVLTDTQYF
TRBD1,few,TRBV7-2,TRBJ2-7,TGTGCCAGCAGCTTGATGGGACAGGGTGGTTCCTACGAGCAGTACTTC,CASSLMGQGGSYEQYF
-,-,TRBV12-3/TRBV12-4,TRBJ1-5,TGTGCCAGCAGTCCCAAAGGGGATCAGCCCCAGCATTTT,CASSPKGDQPQHF
-,few,TRBV20-1,TRBJ2-1,TGCAGTGCTAGACTAACCGGGGGAAATGAGCAGTTCTTC,CSARLTGGNEQFF
-,-,TRBV20-1,TRBJ2-2,TGCAGTGCAAGAACAGGGACTGCCGGGGAGCTGTTTTTT,CSARTGTAGELFF
TRBD2,-,TRBV20-1,TRBJ2-7,TGCAGTGCTAGAAGACTAGCACGGGAGGTCCGGGAGCAGTACTTC,CSARRLAREVREQYF
-,few,TRBV20-1,TRBJ2-1,TGCAGTGCTCAGTCCTCGGGGGTAGCGGCGCACAATGAGCAGTTCTTC,CSAQSSGVAAHNEQFF
-,few,TRBV3-1,TRBJ2-1,TGTGCCAGCAGCCCGACCGCTCTGAGACGTGAGCAGTTCTTC,CASSPTALRREQFF
TRBD2,few,TRBV7-9,TRBJ2-5,TGTGCCAGCAGCTTAGTAGCGGGAGGGCCTTCGGAGACCCAGTACTTC,CASSLVAGGPSETQYF
-,-,TRBV5-6,TRBJ2-6,TGTGCCAGCAGCTCAGGCTGGTTCCGTGGGGCCAACGTCCTGACTTTC,CASSSGWFRGANVLTF
-,few,TRBV5-1,TRBJ2-7,TGCGCCAGCAGCTTGGGGAGCCAGACCTACGAGCAGTACTTC,CASSLGSQTYEQYF